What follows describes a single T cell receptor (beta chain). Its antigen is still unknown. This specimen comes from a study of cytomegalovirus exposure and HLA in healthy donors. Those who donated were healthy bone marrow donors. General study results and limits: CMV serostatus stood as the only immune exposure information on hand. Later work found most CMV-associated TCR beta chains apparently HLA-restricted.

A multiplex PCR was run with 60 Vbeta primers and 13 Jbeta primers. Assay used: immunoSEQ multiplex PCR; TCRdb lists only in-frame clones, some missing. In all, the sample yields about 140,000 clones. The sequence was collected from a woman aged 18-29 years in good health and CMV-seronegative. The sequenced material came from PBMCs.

CDR3 nucleotides: TGTGCCAGCAGCCAAGATGACAAGGGGGGGGCTGGGTCACCCCTCCACTTT. Its translation: CASSQDDKGGAGSPLHF. This chain connects TRBV4-2 to TRBJ1-6; D is possibly TRBD1 (6 bases). Trimming left V 0 bases short and J 10 bases short, with 19 bases between. The germline V gene has CDR1 LGHNA and CDR2 YNFKEQ. This CDR3 is built from 17 residues.